The next 7 T cell receptor beta chains were all read from a single sample in a study of response to subunit inactivated influenza vaccine (dated by TCRdb to between 2018 and 2020). Receptors were amplified or captured by RT-PCR. The sequencing machine was an Illumina HiSeq 2500. TCRdb cleaned the public reads at Q25 with fastp, built clones with MiXCR and kept in-frame beta chains. Identical CDR3 proteins give one entry, which carries the most common genes and DNA. A total of 560,000 or so distinct CDR3 sequences appear in this sample, approximately 7.1% of them only once. In total, the top ten clones hold 10% to 15% of the sample. Sequenced here: PBMCs from blood, sampled around 2 years after vaccination. These receptor sequences come from a man aged 45 to 70 who received an inactivated influenza vaccine. Donor details come from another sample of the same person, matched by shared clones.

The V gene is TRBV12-3 or TRBV12-4, the J gene TRBJ1-1, with no clear D. CDR3 length: 14 amino acids. V lost 6 bases, J lost 1 base, and 12 bases lay in between. Here the CDR3 DNA reads TGTGCCAGCAGGCCCTCGGGAGGGAACACTGAAGCTTTCTTT. It specifies CASRPSGGNTEAFF.

The sample holds many counts of this clonotype. The chain joins TRBV28 to TRBJ2-3; D remains ambiguous. The V and J ends lost 4 bases and 4 bases respectively, with 6 bases between them. Germline CDR1 and CDR2: MDHEN and SYDVKM. The CDR3 consists of 12 residues. The CDR3, as DNA: TGTGCCAGCAGTTCCGTGTCAGATACGCAGTATTTT. Its translation: CASSSVSDTQYF.

CDR3 region: CASSYSRGTSRGYTF. The CDR3 DNA follows: TGTGCCAGCAGTTACTCACGGGGCACCTCGCGGGGCTACACCTTC. This sequence joins TRBV6-2 or TRBV6-3 and TRBJ1-2, with D perhaps matching TRBD1 (5 bases). CDR3 length equals 15 residues. CDR1 is MNHEY, CDR2 SVGEGT, per germline. V shed 0 bases and J shed 8 bases, with 16 bases lying between them.

The sample holds a few counts of this clonotype. This sequence joins TRBV25-1 and TRBJ2-2; perhaps TRBD2 as D (6 bases). V was pared by 5 bases and J by 7 bases, with 17 bases between. The germline V gene encodes CDR1 MGHDK and CDR2 SYGVNS. The CDR3 covers 15 residues. CDR3 DNA: TGTGCCAGCAGTTTCGCTGTGATGGGGGGCGGGGAGCTGTTTTTT. Translation gives CASSFAVMGGGELFF.

As for this clonotype: The conserved phenylalanine or tryptophan normally closing the CDR3 is absent here, so this likely arose from a read error. The DNA is left out, because the CDR3 cannot be placed on it with certainty; the CDR3 is given as TCRdb lists it. The chain couples TRBV29-1 to TRBJ2-4; TRBD2 was called by the table and not checked on the DNA. The germline CDR1 and CDR2 sequences are SQVTM and ANQGSEA. Termini included, the CDR3 measures 8 amino acids. The CDR3: CSVGRGRI.

This clonotype was picked up a small number of times. The chain recombines TRBV18 with TRBJ1-4; 10 nucleotides line up with TRBD1. With 0 bases clipped from V and 5 bases from J, the junction kept 6 bases outside the gene matches. This CDR3 has 17 residues. Germline lookup yields CDR1 KGHSH and CDR2 LQKENI. This CDR3 reads CASSPPRTGGKNEKLFF. For the CDR3, the DNA is TGTGCCAGCTCACCACCGCGGACAGGGGGAAAGAATGAAAAACTGTTTTTT.

The chain couples TRBV6-2 or TRBV6-3 to TRBJ2-3; D remains ambiguous. CDR3 length: 11 residues. Looked up from germline, CDR1 is MNHEY and CDR2 is SVGEGT. Trimming shortened V by 8 bases and J by 6 bases, and 9 bases separated the two germline ends. CDR3 amino acids: CASERQDTQYF. CDR3 DNA: TGTGCCAGCGAACGGCAGGATACGCAGTATTTT.